This entry features one T cell receptor beta chain sequence. Its antigen is as yet unknown. Vbeta (60) and Jbeta (13) primers were used in the PCR. Assay used: immunoSEQ multiplex PCR; TCRdb lists only in-frame clones, some missing. The sample totals around 190,000 clones. This record belongs to a study of cytomegalovirus exposure and HLA in healthy donors. Study-level findings and limits: Most TCR beta V segments were productive about 90% or about 30% of the time in an earlier analysis. TRBV6-2, TRBV6-3 and some other V segments were excluded as indistinguishable.

V lost 6 bases, J lost 5 bases, and 7 bases lay in between. The CDR3 has 11 residues. In germline, CDR1 is MNHEY, CDR2 SVGAGI. The V gene is TRBV6-5, the J gene TRBJ2-5; maybe TRBD2 (6 bases). This receptor was obtained from a woman aged 25 to 45 in good health and CMV-seropositive. Sample: PBMCs. The CDR3 region is CASRRGETQYF. CDR3 DNA: TGTGCCAGCAGACGGGGGGAGACCCAGTACTTC.